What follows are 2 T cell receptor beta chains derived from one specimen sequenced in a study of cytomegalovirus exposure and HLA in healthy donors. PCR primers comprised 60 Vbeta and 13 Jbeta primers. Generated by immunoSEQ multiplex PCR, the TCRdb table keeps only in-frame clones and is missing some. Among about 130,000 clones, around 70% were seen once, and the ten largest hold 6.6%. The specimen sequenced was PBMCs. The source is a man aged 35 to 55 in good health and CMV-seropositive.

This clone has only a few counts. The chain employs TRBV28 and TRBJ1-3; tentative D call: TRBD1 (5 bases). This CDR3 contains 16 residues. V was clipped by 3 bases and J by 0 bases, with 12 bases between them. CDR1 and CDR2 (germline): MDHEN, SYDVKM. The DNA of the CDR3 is TGTGCCAGCAGTTTCGGCGGGGCGAGCTCTGGAAACACCATATATTTT. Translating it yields CASSFGGASSGNTIYF.

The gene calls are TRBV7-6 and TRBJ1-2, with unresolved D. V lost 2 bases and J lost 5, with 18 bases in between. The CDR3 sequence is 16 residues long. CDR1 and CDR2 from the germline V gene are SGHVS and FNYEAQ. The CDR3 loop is CASSLRAGSGEYGYTF. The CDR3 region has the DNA TGTGCCAGCAGCTTAAGGGCGGGCTCTGGGGAATATGGCTACACCTTC.